This TCR beta chain was recovered during a study of radiotherapy plus CTLA-4 blockade in lung cancer. V lost 2 bases to trimming and J lost 7 bases, with 18 bases between them. The CDR3 loop spans 16 amino acids. Germline V gene data show CDR1 as SGDLS and CDR2 as YYNGEE. Assay: immunoSEQ multiplex PCR; the TCRdb copy retains only in-frame clones and omits some. The data contain approximately 50,000 clones, less than 90% of them singletons. Treatment of patients with chemo-refractory metastatic non-small-cell lung cancer consisted of focal radiation plus CTLA-4 blockade with ipilimumab. The sample here was peripheral blood, taken from a patient treated with radiotherapy plus ipilimumab. The TCR was taken from a human donor with non-small cell lung cancer that progressed on radiotherapy plus ipilimumab. Some clones in this sample may be carry-over from other donors' samples. V and J are TRBV9 and TRBJ1-4; D possibly corresponds to TRBD1 (6 bases). CDR3 loop: CASSVGTGIEGEKLFF. In DNA form, the CDR3 reads TGTGCCAGCAGCGTGGGTACAGGGATTGAAGGTGAAAAACTGTTTTTT.